This TCR beta chain was profiled in a study of CD8+CD57+ T cells in acquired aplastic anemia. V was clipped by 0 bases and J by 7 bases, with 16 bases between them. This CDR3 is built from 17 residues. Germline-derived CDR1 and CDR2 are MNHEY and SVGAGI. It was genomic DNA that served as the template for profiling TCR beta VDJ and CDR3. TCRdb passed the reads through MiXCR, listing each CDR3 protein once. This table has approximately 98,000 distinct CDR3 sequences, 65% to 70% appearing once. Patients who underwent sequencing had shown CD8+CD57+ cell expansion by flow cytometry. Sequenced input: sorted CD4+, CD8+, or CD8+CD57+ T cells (not recorded which) from PBMCs. V is TRBV6-5 and J is TRBJ1-6, with D unclear. The sequence came from a human donor with aplastic anemia. The CDR3 spells CASSYSVGDQPNSPLHF. CDR3 in DNA: TGTGCCAGCAGTTACTCGGTCGGGGATCAACCAAATTCACCCCTCCACTTT.